This T cell receptor beta chain comes out of a study of metastatic and nonmetastatic thyroid tumors. Study context: Repertoire comparisons spanned blood and tumor or nodule tissue from malignant and benign thyroid patients.

TCRdb recomputed clones from the PCR reads via MiXCR. The sample contains tens of thousands of clones, about 12% of which appear only once. J lost 8 bases, V lost 5 bases, and 10 bases had no gene match. Germline V lookup: CDR1 MNHNS, CDR2 SASEGT. This CDR3 has 14 amino acids. Thyroid surgery took place with no prior treatment in any patient. Turning to this clone: With a much larger clone just one base away, this may be a read error. Other DNA variants within this sample encode the same CDR3.

This TCR was sampled from a female donor with papillary thyroid cancer or a benign thyroid nodule (not recorded which). Some clones in this sample may be carry-over from other donors' samples. Sequenced: tumor tissue. V usage is TRBV6-1 and J usage is TRBJ1-2, with 8 nucleotides matching TRBD1. Here the CDR3 DNA reads TGTGCCAGCAGTAAATCAGGGGGCGGCGGCGGCTACACCTTC. The encoded protein is CASSKSGGGGGYTF.